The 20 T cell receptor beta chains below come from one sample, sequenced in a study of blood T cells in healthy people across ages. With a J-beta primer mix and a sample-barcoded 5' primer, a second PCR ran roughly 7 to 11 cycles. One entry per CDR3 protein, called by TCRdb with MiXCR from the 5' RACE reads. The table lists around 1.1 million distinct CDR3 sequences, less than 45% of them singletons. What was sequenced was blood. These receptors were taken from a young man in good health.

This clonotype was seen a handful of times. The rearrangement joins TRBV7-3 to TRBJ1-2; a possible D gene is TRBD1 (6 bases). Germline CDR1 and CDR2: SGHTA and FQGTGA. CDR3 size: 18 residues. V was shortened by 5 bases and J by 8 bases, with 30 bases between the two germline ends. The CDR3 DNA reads TGTGCCAGCAGCCGAACAGCGACCAGATCGGACAGCCCGTTGGGCTACACCTTC. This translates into CASSRTATRSDSPLGYTF. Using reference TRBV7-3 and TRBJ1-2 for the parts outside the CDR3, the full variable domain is GAGVSQTPSNKVTEKGKYVELRCDPISGHTALYWYRQSLGQGPEFLIYFQGTGAADDSGLPNDRFFAVRPEGSVSTLKIQRTERGDSAVYLCASSRTATRSDSPLGYTFGSGTRLTVV.

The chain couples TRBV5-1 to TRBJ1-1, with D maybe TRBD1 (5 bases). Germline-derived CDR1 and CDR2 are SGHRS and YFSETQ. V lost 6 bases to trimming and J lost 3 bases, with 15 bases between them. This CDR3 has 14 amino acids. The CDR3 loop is CASTPIAGDTEAFF. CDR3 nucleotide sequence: TGCGCCAGCACCCCGATTGCGGGGGACACTGAAGCTTTCTTT.

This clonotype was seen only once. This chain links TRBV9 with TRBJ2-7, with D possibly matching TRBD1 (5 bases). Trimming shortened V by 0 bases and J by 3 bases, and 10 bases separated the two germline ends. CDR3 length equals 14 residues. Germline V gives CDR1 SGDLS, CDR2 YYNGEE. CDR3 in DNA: TGTGCCAGCAGCGTAGACGGCAGGGACTACGAGCAGTACTTC. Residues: CASSVDGRDYEQYF. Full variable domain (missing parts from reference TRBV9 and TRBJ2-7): DSGVTQTPKHLITATGQRVTLRCSPRSGDLSVYWYQQSLDQGLQFLIQYYNGEERAKGNILERFSAQQFPDLHSELNLSSLELGDSALYFCASSVDGRDYEQYFGPGTRLTVT.

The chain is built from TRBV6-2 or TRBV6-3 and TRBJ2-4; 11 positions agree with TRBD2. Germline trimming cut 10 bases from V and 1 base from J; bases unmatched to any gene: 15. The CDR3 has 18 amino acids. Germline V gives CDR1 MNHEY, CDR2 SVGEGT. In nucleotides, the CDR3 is TGTGCCACCCAAGCGACTAGCGGGGCCCGGGGGGCCAAAAACATTCAGTACTTC. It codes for CATQATSGARGAKNIQYF.

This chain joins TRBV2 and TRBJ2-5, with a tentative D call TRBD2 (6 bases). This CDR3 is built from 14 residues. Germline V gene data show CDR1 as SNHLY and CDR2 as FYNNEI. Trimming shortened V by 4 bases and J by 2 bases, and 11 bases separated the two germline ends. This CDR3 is CASSAGELQETQYF. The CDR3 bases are TGTGCCAGCAGTGCGGGGGAACTACAAGAGACCCAGTACTTC.

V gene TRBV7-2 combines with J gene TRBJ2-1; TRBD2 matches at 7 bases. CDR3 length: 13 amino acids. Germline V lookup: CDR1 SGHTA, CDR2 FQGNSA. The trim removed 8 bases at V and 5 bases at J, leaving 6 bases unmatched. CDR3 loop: CASAWGGNNEQFF. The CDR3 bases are TGTGCCAGCGCCTGGGGGGGAAACAATGAGCAGTTCTTC.

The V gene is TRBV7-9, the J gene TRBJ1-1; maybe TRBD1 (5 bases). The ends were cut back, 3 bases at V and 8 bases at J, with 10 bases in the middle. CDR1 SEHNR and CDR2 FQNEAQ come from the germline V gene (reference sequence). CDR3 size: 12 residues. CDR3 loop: CASSLIRGEAFF. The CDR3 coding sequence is TGTGCCAGCAGCTTGATTAGGGGAGAAGCTTTCTTT.

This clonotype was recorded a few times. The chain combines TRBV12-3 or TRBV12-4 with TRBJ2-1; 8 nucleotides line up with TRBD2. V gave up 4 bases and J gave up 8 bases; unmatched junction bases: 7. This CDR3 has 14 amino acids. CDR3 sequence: CASSWTSRIHEQFF. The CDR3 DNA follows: TGTGCCAGCAGTTGGACTAGCCGGATCCATGAGCAGTTCTTC.

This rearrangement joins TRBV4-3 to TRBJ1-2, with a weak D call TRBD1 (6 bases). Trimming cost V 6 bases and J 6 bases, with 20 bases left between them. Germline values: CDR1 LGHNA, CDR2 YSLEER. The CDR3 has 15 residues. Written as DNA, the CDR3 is TGCGCCAGCAGGCAGAACTCAGGGGCCAACGATGGCTACACCTTC. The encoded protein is CASRQNSGANDGYTF.

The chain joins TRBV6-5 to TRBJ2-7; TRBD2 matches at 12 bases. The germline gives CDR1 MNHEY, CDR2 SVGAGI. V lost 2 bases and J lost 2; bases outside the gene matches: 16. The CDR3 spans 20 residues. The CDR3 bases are TGTGCCAGCAGTTACCACGCGTTTCGGACTAGCGGGGAGCACCCCTACGAGCAGTACTTC. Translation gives CASSYHAFRTSGEHPYEQYF.

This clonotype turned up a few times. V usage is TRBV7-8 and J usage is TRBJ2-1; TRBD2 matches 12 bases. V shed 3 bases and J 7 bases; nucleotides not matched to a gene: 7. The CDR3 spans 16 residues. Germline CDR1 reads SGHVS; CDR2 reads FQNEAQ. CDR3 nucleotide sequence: TGTGCCAGCAGCTTTTCTAGCGGGGGGGCAAAAAATGAGCAGTTCTTC. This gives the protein CASSFSSGGAKNEQFF.

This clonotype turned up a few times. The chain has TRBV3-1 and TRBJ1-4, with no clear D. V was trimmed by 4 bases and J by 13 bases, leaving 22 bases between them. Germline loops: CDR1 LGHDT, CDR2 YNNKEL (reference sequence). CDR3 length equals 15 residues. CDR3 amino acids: CASSPPSSILRGLFF. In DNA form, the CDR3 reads TGTGCCAGCAGCCCTCCATCATCTATCCTTCGGGGACTGTTTTTT.

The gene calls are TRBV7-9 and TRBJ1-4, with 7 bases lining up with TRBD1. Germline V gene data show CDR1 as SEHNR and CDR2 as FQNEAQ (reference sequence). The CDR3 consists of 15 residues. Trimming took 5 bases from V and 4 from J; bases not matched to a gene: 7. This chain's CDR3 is CASSPRDSINEKLFF. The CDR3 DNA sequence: TGTGCCAGCAGCCCCCGGGACAGTATTAATGAAAAACTGTTTTTT. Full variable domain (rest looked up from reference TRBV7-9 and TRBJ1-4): DTGVSQNPRHKITKRGQNVTFRCDPISEHNRLYWYRQTLGQGPEFLTYFQNEAQLEKSRLLSDRFSAERPKGSFSTLEIQRTEQGDSAMYLCASSPRDSINEKLFFGSGTQLSVL.

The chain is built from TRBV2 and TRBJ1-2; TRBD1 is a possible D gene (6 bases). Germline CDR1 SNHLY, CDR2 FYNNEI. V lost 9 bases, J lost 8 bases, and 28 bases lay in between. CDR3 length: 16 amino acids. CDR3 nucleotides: TGTGCCAGAGGACCGGGCAGGGGTACAGGGATGGGCGGCTACACCTTC. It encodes CARGPGRGTGMGGYTF.

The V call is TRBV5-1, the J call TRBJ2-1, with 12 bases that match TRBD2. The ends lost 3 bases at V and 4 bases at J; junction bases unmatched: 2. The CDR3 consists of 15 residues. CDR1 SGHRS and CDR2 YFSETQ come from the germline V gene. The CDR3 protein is CASSYGLAGYNEQFF. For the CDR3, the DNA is TGCGCCAGCAGCTACGGACTAGCGGGGTACAATGAGCAGTTCTTC.

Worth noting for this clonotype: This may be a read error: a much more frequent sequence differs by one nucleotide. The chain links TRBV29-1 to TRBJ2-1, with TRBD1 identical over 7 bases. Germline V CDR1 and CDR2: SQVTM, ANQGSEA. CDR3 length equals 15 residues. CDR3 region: CSVETPGTAYSEQFF. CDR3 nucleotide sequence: TGCAGCGTTGAGACCCCTGGGACAGCATACAGTGAGCAGTTCTTC.

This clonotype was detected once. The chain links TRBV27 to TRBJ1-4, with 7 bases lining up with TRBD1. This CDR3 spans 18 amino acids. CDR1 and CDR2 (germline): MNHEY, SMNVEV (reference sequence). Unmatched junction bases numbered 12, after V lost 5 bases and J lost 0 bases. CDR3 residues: CASSPRQGLTSTNEKLFF. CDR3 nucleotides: TGTGCCAGCAGTCCGCGACAGGGATTAACTTCAACTAATGAAAAACTGTTTTTT.

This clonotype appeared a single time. This CDR3 reads CSATGTTYEQYF. The CDR3, as DNA: TGCAGTGCTACCGGGACCACCTACGAGCAGTACTTC. The chain links TRBV20-1 to TRBJ2-7; D is possibly TRBD1 or TRBD2 (5 bases each). V was trimmed by 4 bases and J by 2 bases, leaving 9 bases between them. Germline CDR1 is DFQATT and CDR2 is SNEGSKA (reference sequence). CDR3 length equals 12 residues.

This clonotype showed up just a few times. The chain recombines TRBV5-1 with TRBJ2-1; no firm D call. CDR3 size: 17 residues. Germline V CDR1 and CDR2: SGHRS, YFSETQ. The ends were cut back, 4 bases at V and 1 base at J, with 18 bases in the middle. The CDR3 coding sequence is TGCGCCAGCAGCAGGTCGGGTGGGCAGTTATCCTACAATGAGCAGTTCTTC. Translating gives CASSRSGGQLSYNEQFF.

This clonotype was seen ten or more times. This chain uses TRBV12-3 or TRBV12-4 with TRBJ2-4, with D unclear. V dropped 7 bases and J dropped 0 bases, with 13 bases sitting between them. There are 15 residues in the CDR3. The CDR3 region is CASTRVDEAKNIQYF. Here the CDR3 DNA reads TGTGCCAGCACCCGGGTGGACGAAGCCAAAAACATTCAGTACTTC.